The 28 T cell receptor beta chains below all came from one sample that was sequenced in a study of a mutant IDH1 vaccine in newly diagnosed glioma (dated by TCRdb to the early 2020s). Receptors were amplified or captured by the immunoSEQ multiplex PCR assay. The source is immuneACCESS, and TCRdb retained only in-frame sequences with V and J called. Part of the clones is not carried over; for the studies checked, unresolved V genes explain less than half of this, and the remainder is unexplained. This sample holds approximately 100,000 clones; around 90% were observed only once. The ten biggest clones cover roughly 0.61% of the sample. Taken with the paper, the label for time point translates to: baseline, week 1 (first vaccination visit). The treatment or condition tag for this specimen amounts to: pre-vaccination baseline after standard-of-care therapy. Sample: PBMCs, taken from a glioma patient treated with radiotherapy, temozolomide or both. The receptors were sampled from a woman aged 50 to 65 with glioma.

This clone has just a few counts. The chain has TRBV19 and TRBJ1-5; D gene ambiguous. The germline CDR1 and CDR2 sequences are LNHDA and SQIVND (reference sequence). V was clipped by 3 bases and J by 2 bases, with 11 bases between them. The CDR3 extends over 15 amino acids. The CDR3 nucleotides are TGTGCCAGTAGTATGAGCAGGAGTGGCAATCAGCCCCAGCATTTT. This codes for CASSMSRSGNQPQHF.

The chain combines TRBV5-6 with TRBJ1-1; 7 bases align to TRBD1. Germline-derived CDR1 and CDR2 are SGHDT and YYEEEE. After removal of 4 bases from V and 6 bases from J, the junction contained 12 bases not matched to a gene. The CDR3 runs to 15 residues. The chain's CDR3 is CASSLDRVGTPEAFF. CDR3 sequence (DNA): TGTGCCAGCAGCCTAGACAGGGTTGGGACCCCTGAAGCTTTCTTT.

The rearrangement links TRBV19 to TRBJ2-5; D not resolved. The germline gives CDR1 LNHDA, CDR2 SQIVND (reference sequence). The CDR3 runs 18 residues. V was pared by 3 bases and J by 1 base, with 21 bases between. CDR3 bases: TGTGCCAGTAGTATTTGGGGATACCCCCGCCAAGGCCAAGAGACCCAGTACTTC. It is translated as CASSIWGYPRQGQETQYF.

The genes are TRBV19 and TRBJ1-1; a weak D match, TRBD1 (5 bases). The V end lost 9 bases, the J end lost 3 bases, and 23 bases lay between the germline ends. The CDR3 spans 16 residues. The germline gives CDR1 LNHDA, CDR2 SQIVND (reference sequence). The CDR3 coding sequence is TGTGCCAGGAGCTCCGGGCAAAGGGGTATGGACACTGAAGCTTTCTTT. Translated: CARSSGQRGMDTEAFF.

The chain joins TRBV29-1 to TRBJ2-7; 7 positions match TRBD2. V was clipped by 7 bases and J by 4 bases; unmatched bases: 10. From germline, CDR1 is SQVTM and CDR2 ANQGSEA. The CDR3 is 13 amino acids. The CDR3 sequence: CSARLGGGYEQYF. In DNA, the CDR3 is TGCAGCGCCCGTCTTGGGGGAGGGTACGAGCAGTACTTC.

The chain carries TRBV28 and TRBJ2-4; D is uncertain. CDR1 and CDR2 from the germline V gene are MDHEN and SYDVKM. V was shortened by 5 bases and J by 9 bases, with 20 bases between the two germline ends. The CDR3 is 15 residues long. This chain's CDR3 is CASSAILLGPSIQYF. The CDR3 coding sequence is TGTGCCAGCAGTGCTATCTTGCTCGGACCCTCCATTCAGTACTTC.

The rearrangement links TRBV10-3 to TRBJ1-5, with TRBD1 identical over 7 bases. Germline lookup yields CDR1 ENHRY and CDR2 SYGVKD. The CDR3 totals 15 residues. The trim removed 5 bases at V and 5 bases at J, leaving 9 bases unmatched. CDR3 amino acids: CAISRTGAGDQPQHF. DNA of the CDR3: TGTGCCATCAGTAGAACAGGGGCGGGAGATCAGCCCCAGCATTTT.

The chain couples TRBV11-2 to TRBJ2-7; weak D call: TRBD2 (5 bases). The CDR3 contains 14 residues. Germline V gene data show CDR1 as SGHAT and CDR2 as FQNNGV. V was pared by 3 bases and J by 4 bases, with 13 bases between. Here the CDR3 reads CASSLRTPGYEQYF. The CDR3 nucleotides read TGTGCCAGCAGCTTGAGGACTCCGGGTTACGAGCAGTACTTC.

The chain employs TRBV12-1 and TRBJ1-6. TRBV12-1 corresponds to a pseudogene. The CDR3 runs 15 residues. The CDR3 loop reads CASSFAGSRNSPLHF. The CDR3, as DNA: TGTGCCAGCAGCTTTGCCGGGAGTCGTAATTCACCCCTCCACTTT.

The chain uses TRBV9 and TRBJ2-3, with a tentative D call TRBD2 (5 bases). The germline V and J ends were trimmed by 3 bases and 5 bases, with 13 bases remaining between them. This CDR3 has 14 amino acids. From germline, CDR1 is SGDLS and CDR2 YYNGEE. The CDR3 region is CASSGIALRDTQYF. DNA for the CDR3: TGTGCCAGCAGCGGGATAGCGTTGAGAGATACGCAGTATTTT.

This clone was observed once. The genes are TRBV28 and TRBJ1-5, with a weak D call TRBD1 (6 bases). V lost 5 bases and J lost 1, with 15 bases in between. Germline V gene lookup returns CDR1 MDHEN and CDR2 SYDVKM. The CDR3 loop spans 16 amino acids. The CDR3 loop is CASSTPQGLSNQPQHF. In DNA form, the CDR3 reads TGTGCCAGCAGTACCCCACAGGGTTTAAGCAATCAGCCCCAGCATTTT.

J is TRBJ2-7 and V is TRBV5-4; TRBD1 is a possible D gene (5 bases). CDR3 length equals 15 residues. CDR1 is SGHNT, CDR2 YYREEE, per germline (reference sequence). V was cut by 1 base and J by 4 bases, with 15 bases left in between. The CDR3 region is CASSLLRQGQYEQYF. CDR3 DNA sequence: TGTGCCAGCAGCTTGTTGAGGCAGGGTCAGTACGAGCAGTACTTC. The variable domain in full, completed from reference TRBV5-4 and TRBJ2-7, reads ETGVTQSPTHLIKTRGQQVTLRCSSQSGHNTVSWYQQALGQGPQFIFQYYREEENGRGNFPPRFSGLQFPNYSSELNVNALELDDSALYLCASSLLRQGQYEQYFGPGTRLTVT.

The gene calls are TRBV10-2 and TRBJ2-2, with D possibly TRBD2 on 6 matching bases. V lost 4 bases, J lost 4 bases, and 10 bases lay in between. This CDR3 has 14 amino acids. From germline, CDR1 is WSHSY and CDR2 SAAADI. The CDR3 region has the DNA TGCGCCAGCAGTGGGCTAGCGCCCACCGGGGAGCTGTTTTTT. It specifies CASSGLAPTGELFF.

J is TRBJ1-4 and V is TRBV6-1; the D is unclear. Germline assignment: CDR1 MNHNS and CDR2 SASEGT. This CDR3 region has 14 residues. Trimming shortened V by 6 bases and J by 8 bases, and 16 bases separated the two germline ends. CDR3 nucleotide sequence: TGTGCCAGCAGCGGGCCCCTTCAGGACGAAAAACTGTTTTTT. As protein: CASSGPLQDEKLFF.

The chain is built from TRBV18 and TRBJ2-1; 8 nucleotides agree with TRBD2. The CDR3 extends over 17 amino acids. V shed 4 bases, J shed 0 bases, and the junction held 8 bases outside the gene matches. Germline V gives CDR1 KGHSH, CDR2 LQKENI. CDR3 bases: TGTGCCAGCTCACGGAACGGGAGGGCCAGCTCCTACAATGAGCAGTTCTTC. Amino acid sequence: CASSRNGRASSYNEQFF.

This clone showed up just a few times. This sequence joins TRBV19 and TRBJ2-5; 9 bases line up with TRBD1. This CDR3 is built from 15 residues. The ends lost 3 bases at V and 3 bases at J; junction bases unmatched: 5. Germline loops: CDR1 LNHDA, CDR2 SQIVND (reference sequence). CDR3 amino acids: CASSIPGTGKETQYF. CDR3 in DNA: TGTGCCAGTAGTATTCCTGGGACAGGGAAAGAGACCCAGTACTTC.

The CDR3 region is CASSPLKSNQPQHF. In DNA form, the CDR3 reads TGTGCCAGCTCACCTCTGAAGAGCAATCAGCCCCAGCATTTT. V is TRBV18 and J is TRBJ1-5; D is undetermined. Germline CDR1 is KGHSH and CDR2 is LQKENI. V dropped 3 bases and J dropped 1 base, with 7 bases sitting between them. This CDR3 region has 14 residues. Full variable domain (rest looked up from reference TRBV18 and TRBJ1-5): NAGVMQNPRHLVRRRGQEARLRCSPMKGHSHVYWYRQLPEEGLKFMVYLQKENIIDESGMPKERFSAEFPKEGPSILRIQQVVRGDSAAYFCASSPLKSNQPQHFGDGTRLSIL.

The genes are TRBV28 and TRBJ2-7, with no clear D. CDR1 and CDR2 from the germline V gene are MDHEN and SYDVKM. The CDR3 runs 14 residues. Trimming cost V 1 base and J 1 base, with 8 bases left between them. As DNA, the CDR3 is TGTGCCAGCAGTTTATCAGCGACATCCTACGAGCAGTACTTC. The encoded protein is CASSLSATSYEQYF.

J is TRBJ2-5 and V is TRBV9; TRBD2 aligns across 8 bases. Germline trimming cut 0 bases from V and 1 base from J; bases unmatched to any gene: 8. Per germline, CDR1 SGDLS and CDR2 YYNGEE. This CDR3 contains 17 residues. The CDR3 is CASSVAGGGGPQETQYF. For the CDR3, the DNA is TGTGCCAGCAGCGTAGCGGGGGGGGGAGGTCCCCAAGAGACCCAGTACTTC.

The CDR3 nucleotides read TGTGCCAGCACCAGCGAAGGGGGGAACACTGAAGCTTTCTTT. Amino acid sequence: CASTSEGGNTEAFF. V usage is TRBV2 and J usage is TRBJ1-1, with D perhaps matching TRBD1 (6 bases). The V end was cut by 7 bases, the J end by 1 base, with 13 bases between. The CDR3 runs to 14 residues. CDR1 is SNHLY, CDR2 FYNNEI, per germline.

In its sample, this clone was seen once. The chain joins TRBV11-3 to TRBJ2-7, with 8 bases that match TRBD1. V lost 5 bases, J lost 6 bases, and 9 bases stayed unmatched. The CDR3 totals 14 residues. CDR1 and CDR2 (germline): SGHNT, YENEEA. CDR3 nucleotides: TGTGCCAGCAGCCCCTTTCAGGGGGCTGGCGAGCAGTACTTC. Encoded protein: CASSPFQGAGEQYF.

The J gene is TRBJ2-7, the V gene TRBV27; 11 bases map to TRBD2. Germline V lookup: CDR1 MNHEY, CDR2 SMNVEV (reference sequence). With V trimmed by 5 bases and J by 0 bases, 3 bases remained unmatched. The length of the CDR3 is 15 residues. The CDR3 is CASSRSGRGSYEQYF. The DNA of the CDR3 is TGTGCCAGCAGTCGTAGCGGGAGGGGCTCCTACGAGCAGTACTTC.

The chain couples TRBV5-6 to TRBJ1-2, with D maybe TRBD1 (6 bases). This CDR3 is built from 14 residues. The V end lost 1 base, the J end lost 7 bases, and 14 bases lay between the germline ends. The germline V gene encodes CDR1 SGHDT and CDR2 YYEEEE. Here the CDR3 DNA reads TGTGCCAGCAGCTTGAGCAGGGGAGTGGGTGGCTACACCTTC. Translating gives CASSLSRGVGGYTF.

The CDR3 nucleotides read TGTGCCAGCAGTTTATTAGGGGACTGGATCCAGTTCTTC. This sequence encodes CASSLLGDWIQFF. The chain is built from TRBV27 and TRBJ2-1; maybe TRBD2 (6 bases). This CDR3 is 13 amino acids long. V dropped 1 base and J dropped 13 bases, with 14 bases sitting between them. Germline values: CDR1 MNHEY, CDR2 SMNVEV (reference sequence).

V is TRBV5-6 and J is TRBJ2-3, with 9 bases aligning to TRBD2. Trimming at V came to 3 bases and at J to 0 bases, leaving 2 bases not matched to a gene. The CDR3 loop spans 15 amino acids. Germline V gene data show CDR1 as SGHDT and CDR2 as YYEEEE. CDR3 in DNA: TGTGCCAGCAGCTCGCTAGCGGGAAGCACAGATACGCAGTATTTT. As protein: CASSSLAGSTDTQYF.

In DNA, the CDR3 is TGCGCCAGCAGCCGGGATTCTCCCTTGAACAATGAGCAGTTCTTC. Amino acid sequence: CASSRDSPLNNEQFF. This chain joins TRBV5-1 and TRBJ2-1; a weak D match, TRBD2 (5 bases). Germline-derived CDR1 and CDR2 are SGHRS and YFSETQ. V lost 4 bases and J lost 5, with 16 bases in between. There are 15 residues in the CDR3.

DNA for the CDR3: TGTGCCAGCTCACCACCAGAAGGGGACTATGGCTACACCTTC. Residues: CASSPPEGDYGYTF. This rearrangement joins TRBV18 to TRBJ1-2; tentatively, D is TRBD1 (5 bases). The CDR3 spans 14 residues. CDR1 and CDR2 from the germline V gene are KGHSH and LQKENI. Trimming pared 0 bases from V and 3 bases from J, leaving 8 bases between.

J is TRBJ1-5 and V is TRBV28, with D perhaps matching TRBD1 (5 bases). This CDR3 region has 16 residues. Germline-derived CDR1 and CDR2 are MDHEN and SYDVKM. Deletions cut 6 bases from V and 1 base from J, with 16 bases between. CDR3 sequence (DNA): TGTGCCAGCAGCCCTTCGGGGAGGGACAGCAATCAGCCCCAGCATTTT. As protein: CASSPSGRDSNQPQHF.